The following is a T cell receptor (beta chain) sequence with its context. The antigen is unknown. These data come from a study of blood T cells in healthy people across ages. Study-level results: The diversity estimates, figures obtained from one million T cells, were considered underestimates. PBMCs left unsorted prevented a conclusive naive versus antigen-experienced comparison.

CDR1 MNHNS and CDR2 SASEGT come from the germline V gene. CDR3 size: 14 residues. J lost 5 bases, V lost 11 bases, and 11 bases had no gene match. Then a second PCR, running about 7 to 11 cycles, was carried out with a sample-barcoded 5' primer and a J-beta primer mix. Using its own MiXCR run on the 5' RACE reads, TCRdb lists one record per CDR3 protein. The sample holds around 1,600,000 distinct CDR3 sequences, about 42% seen once. The sequencing sample was made of blood. V gene TRBV6-1 combines with J gene TRBJ1-5, with TRBD1 matching over 8 bases. The receptor's source is a woman under 30 in good health. The CDR3 DNA reads TGTGCCGGCGATACGGACAGGGTCTATCAGCCCCAGCATTTT. Its translation: CAGDTDRVYQPQHF.